This T cell receptor beta chain was observed in a study of blood T cell repertoires in COVID-19. Study background: The cDNA or gDNA used as material had been derived from T cells, B-cell-depleted T cells, or PBMCs.

The Seattle patients joined while their infection was active and were tracked longitudinally afterward. Trimming took off 0 bases at V and 0 bases at J, with 12 bases between the two ends. The CDR3 has 17 residues. Germline loops: CDR1 SEHNR, CDR2 FQNEAQ (reference sequence). Authors' data handling: Cell counts per sample came from amplifying reference gene primers. The method was immunoSEQ multiplex PCR; TCRdb's version includes in-frame clones alone and lacks a portion of them. The V and J calls and clone size were taken over from that table, and D and trimming were inferred from the DNA. This table has over 200,000 clones, around 89% appearing once.

Sequenced: peripheral blood. This chain joins TRBV7-9 and TRBJ1-5, with D unresolved. The sequence derives from a man aged 25-45 years with COVID-19, enrolled during active disease. In nucleotides, the CDR3 is TGTGCCAGCAGCTTAGCATTGGCCGTTGATAGCAATCAGCCCCAGCATTTT. Protein product: CASSLALAVDSNQPQHF.